This note documents a single TCR beta chain sequence. The cohort comprised adults aged about 18 to 90 years residing in about 25 US areas. The sample belongs to a study of blood T cell repertoires in COVID-19. Overall study context: Samples came from the United States, Italy and Spain, spanning acute and convalescent COVID-19.

With 6 bases removed from V and 1 base from J, the gap between germline ends came to 14 bases. Germline V gives CDR1 MNHEY, CDR2 SVGEGT. The CDR3 has 15 residues. Per the original data handling: By means of reference gene primer amplification, nucleated cell counts were estimated. Some clones are missing from TCRdb's copy, which holds only in-frame ones; the method was immunoSEQ multiplex PCR. The V and J calls and clone size come from that table; D and trimming were worked out from the DNA. This table holds approximately 300,000 clones, nearly 90% found once. The receptor was isolated from a woman in her twenties or thirties who had recovered from COVID-19. The chain links TRBV6-2 or TRBV6-3 to TRBJ2-3; tentative D call: TRBD1 (6 bases). Sequencing used PBMCs or T cells enriched from blood (not recorded which). The CDR3 spells CASSIVGAGTDTQYF. The CDR3 coding sequence is TGTGCCAGCAGCATTGTGGGGGCGGGCACAGATACGCAGTATTTT.